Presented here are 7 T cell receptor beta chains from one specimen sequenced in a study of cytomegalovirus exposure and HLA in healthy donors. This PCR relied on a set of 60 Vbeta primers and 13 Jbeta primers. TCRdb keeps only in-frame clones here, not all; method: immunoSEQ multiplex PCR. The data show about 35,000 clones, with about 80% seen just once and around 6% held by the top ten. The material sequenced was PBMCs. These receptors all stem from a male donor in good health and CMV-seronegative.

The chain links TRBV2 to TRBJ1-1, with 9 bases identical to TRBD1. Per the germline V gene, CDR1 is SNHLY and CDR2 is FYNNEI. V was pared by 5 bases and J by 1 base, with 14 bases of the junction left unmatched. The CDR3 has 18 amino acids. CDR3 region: CASSSEDRGNKRNTEAFF. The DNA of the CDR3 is TGTGCCAGCAGTTCGGAGGACAGGGGCAATAAGAGGAACACTGAAGCTTTCTTT.

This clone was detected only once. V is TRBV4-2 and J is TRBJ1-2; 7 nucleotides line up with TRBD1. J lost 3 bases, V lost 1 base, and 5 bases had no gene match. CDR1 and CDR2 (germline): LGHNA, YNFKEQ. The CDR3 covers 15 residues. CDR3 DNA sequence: TGTGCCAGCAGCCAAGGAGGGGACAGACACTATGGCTACACCTTC. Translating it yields CASSQGGDRHYGYTF.

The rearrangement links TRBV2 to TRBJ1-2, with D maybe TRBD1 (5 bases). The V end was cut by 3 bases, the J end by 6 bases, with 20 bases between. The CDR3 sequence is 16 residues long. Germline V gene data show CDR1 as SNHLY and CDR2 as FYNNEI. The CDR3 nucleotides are TGTGCCAGCAGTGAGGGACTCGTAGGGCGAGGAAATGGCTACACCTTC. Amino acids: CASSEGLVGRGNGYTF.

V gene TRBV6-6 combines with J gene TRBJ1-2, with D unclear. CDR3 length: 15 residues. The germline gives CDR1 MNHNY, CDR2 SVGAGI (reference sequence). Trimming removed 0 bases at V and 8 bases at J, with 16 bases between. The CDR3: CASSYSDGVMRGYTF. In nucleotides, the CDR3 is TGTGCCAGCAGTTACTCAGATGGAGTAATGAGAGGCTACACCTTC.

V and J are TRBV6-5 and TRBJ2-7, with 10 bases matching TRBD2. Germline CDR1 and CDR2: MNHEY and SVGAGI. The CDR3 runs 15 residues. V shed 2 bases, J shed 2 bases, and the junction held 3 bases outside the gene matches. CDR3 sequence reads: CASSYHTSGAYEQYF. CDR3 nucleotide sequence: TGTGCCAGCAGTTACCACACTAGCGGGGCCTACGAGCAGTACTTC.

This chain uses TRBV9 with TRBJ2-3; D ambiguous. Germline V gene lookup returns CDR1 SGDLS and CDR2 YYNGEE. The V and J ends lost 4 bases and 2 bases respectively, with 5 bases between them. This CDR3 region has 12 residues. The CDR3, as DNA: TGTGCCAGCAGCTTATACACAGATACGCAGTATTTT. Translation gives CASSLYTDTQYF.

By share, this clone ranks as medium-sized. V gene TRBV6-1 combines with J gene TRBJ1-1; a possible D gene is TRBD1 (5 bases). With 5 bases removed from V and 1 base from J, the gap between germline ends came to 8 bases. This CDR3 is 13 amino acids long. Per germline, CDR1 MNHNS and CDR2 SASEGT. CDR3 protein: CASSWTSNTEAFF. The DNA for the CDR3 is TGTGCCAGCAGTTGGACATCGAACACTGAAGCTTTCTTT.